This TCR beta chain was sequenced in a study of somatic mutations in cytotoxic T cells in rheumatoid arthritis. This CDR3 is built from 16 residues. V was pared by 3 bases and J by 0 bases, with 14 bases between. CDR1 is WSHSY and CDR2 is SAAADI in the germline V gene. Assay used: immunoSEQ multiplex PCR; TCRdb lists only in-frame clones, some missing. This sample has 9,900 or so clones, with around four fifths found just once. The source material was CD8+ T cells sorted from blood. This chain joins TRBV10-2 and TRBJ1-2; D unresolved. This receptor was obtained from an adult with rheumatoid arthritis. The CDR3 DNA is TGCGCCAGCAGTGATAAGTATTACCGAGCTAACTATGGCTACACCTTC. Translation gives CASSDKYYRANYGYTF.